A selection of T cell receptor beta chains follows, all from one sample in a study of T cell repertoires in ileal Crohn's disease. Only in-frame clones appear in the TCRdb table, and some are missing; sequencing was by immunoSEQ multiplex PCR. The sample includes tens of thousands of clones, approximately 91% of them seen just once. The specimen sequenced was ileal tissue. These receptor sequences come from an adult with Crohn's disease. CDR3s include the opening cysteine and the closing phenylalanine or tryptophan. The order of the fields is clone size, CDR3 length, D gene, V gene, J gene, CDR3 protein, CDR3 DNA. A D gene is named only where the DNA matches it firmly. Part of the rows lack a size; the others show once, few, many or a class for expanded clones.

NA,17,TRBD2,TRBV28,TRBJ2-5,CASTGLAGGYLQETQYF,TGTGCCAGCACAGGACTAGCGGGGGGATACCTCCAAGAGACCCAGTACTTC
NA,14,NA,TRBV27,TRBJ2-6,CASRTGPGANVLTF,TGTGCCAGCAGAACAGGGCCTGGGGCCAACGTCCTGACTTTC
NA,18,NA,TRBV5-1,TRBJ2-1,CASSLDASRPKLYNEQFF,TGCGCCAGCAGCTTGGATGCTAGTCGCCCTAAACTGTACAATGAGCAGTTCTTC
NA,12,NA,TRBV19,TRBJ1-1,CASRGVYGEAFF,TGTGCCAGTAGGGGAGTTTACGGTGAAGCTTTCTTT
NA,15,NA,TRBV5-1,TRBJ1-4,CASSLNPATNEKLFF,TGCGCCAGCAGCCTTAATCCCGCAACTAATGAAAAACTGTTTTTT
NA,13,TRBD1,TRBV19,TRBJ2-4,CASSIRADTGQGF,TGTGCCAGTAGTATTAGAGCGGACACGGGACAGGGCTTC
NA,13,NA,TRBV5-5,TRBJ1-5,CASSAVRHQPQHF,TGTGCCAGCAGCGCGGTACGTCATCAGCCCCAGCATTTT
NA,15,TRBD2,TRBV11-2,TRBJ2-1,CASSLMAGGYNEQFF,TGTGCCAGCAGCTTAATGGCGGGGGGGTACAATGAGCAGTTCTTC
NA,14,NA,TRBV19,TRBJ1-5,CASSPLGGNQPQHF,TGTGCCAGTAGCCCGTTAGGGGGCAATCAGCCCCAGCATTTT
NA,15,NA,TRBV7-2,TRBJ1-1,CASSSQDTPNTEAFF,TGTGCCAGCAGCTCCCAGGACACTCCGAACACTGAAGCTTTCTTT
NA,12,NA,TRBV7-6,TRBJ2-1,CASSTREFEQFF,TGTGCCAGCAGCACCCGGGAGTTTGAGCAGTTCTTC
NA,14,TRBD1,TRBV11-3,TRBJ2-7,CASSPGDRSYEQYF,TGTGCCAGCAGCCCCGGGGACAGGTCCTACGAGCAGTACTTC
NA,13,NA,TRBV28,TRBJ1-1,CASRQSMNTEAFF,TGTGCCAGCAGACAGTCAATGAACACTGAAGCTTTCTTT
NA,17,NA,TRBV18,TRBJ1-1,CASSPLTGVSLNTEAFF,TGTGCCAGCTCACCTTTAACAGGAGTTAGCTTGAACACTGAAGCTTTCTTT
NA,11,TRBD1,TRBV11-2,TRBJ1-2,CASSQGAGYTF,TGTGCCAGCAGCCAGGGGGCCGGCTACACCTTC
NA,17,TRBD1,TRBV5-1,TRBJ1-5,CASSLGTGTGDNQPQHF,TGCGCCAGCAGCTTGGGGACCGGGACAGGGGACAATCAGCCCCAGCATTTT
few,14,TRBD1,TRBV5-1,TRBJ1-6,CASQGDLGNSPLHF,TGCGCCAGCCAGGGGGATTTGGGGAATTCACCCCTCCACTTT
few,15,TRBD1,TRBV12-5,TRBJ1-2,CASGPWTGTNYGYTF,TGTGCTAGTGGCCCATGGACAGGGACAAACTATGGCTACACCTTC
NA,13,NA,TRBV2,TRBJ1-1,CASNRQHGTEAFF,TGTGCCAGCAACAGGCAGCACGGGACTGAAGCTTTCTTT
NA,15,TRBD1,TRBV6-5,TRBJ1-6,CASSYKGTGDSPLHF,TGTGCCAGCAGTTATAAGGGGACAGGGGATTCACCCCTCCACTTT
NA,13,NA,TRBV5-1,TRBJ1-1,CASSLASNTEAFF,TGCGCCAGCAGCTTGGCCAGTAACACTGAAGCTTTCTTT